This T cell receptor beta chain emerged from a study of blood T cell repertoires in COVID-19. Study as a whole: Acute-phase and convalescent COVID-19 samples originated in the United States, Italy and Spain. PBMCs, B-cell-depleted T cells, or T cells provided the cDNA or gDNA that made up the material.

CDR1 and CDR2 from the germline V gene are MDHEN and SYDVKM. This CDR3 contains 16 residues. V dropped 5 bases and J dropped 0 bases, with 11 bases sitting between them. Methods used by the authors: From reference gene primer amplification, estimates of nucleated cell counts were derived. The assay was immunoSEQ multiplex PCR, and TCRdb's table has in-frame clones only and misses some. Clone size and the V and J calls come from that table; the DNA yielded D and trimming. The sample records 140,000 or so clones, 82% being singletons. Sequenced: peripheral blood. This receptor was taken from a woman older than 75 with acute or convalescent COVID-19. The J gene is TRBJ2-6, the V gene TRBV28; weak D call: TRBD2 (5 bases). The CDR3, as DNA: TGTGCCAGCAGTCTGTCGGGGATCTCTGGGGCCAACGTCCTGACTTTC. Its translation is CASSLSGISGANVLTF.